The rows below give T cell receptor beta chains drawn from one sample of a study of shared clonotypes between healthy human individuals. Clones were read by immunoSEQ multiplex PCR, and TCRdb kept only the in-frame ones, dropping some. Of about 1.9 million clones listed, roughly 95% are singletons. The sequenced sample was naive CD8+ T cells from PBMCs. These receptors were collected from a man younger than 35 in good health. Some clones in this sample may be carry-over from other donors' samples. Both conserved end residues are part of each CDR3. D genes are given only for firm matches. Some rows have no size entry. The others give once, few or many, or a class for an expanded clone.

size	D	V	J	DNA	CDR3
-	TRBD2	TRBV2	TRBJ2-1	TGTGCCAGCAGTGAAGCAAGACTAGCGGGAGGTTTTAGGAATGAGCAGTTCTTC	CASSEARLAGGFRNEQFF
-	TRBD2	TRBV29-1	TRBJ2-1	TGCAGGGGACTAGCGGGACATGAGCAGTTCTTC	CRGLAGHEQFF
-	-	TRBV28	TRBJ2-7	TGTGCCAGCAGTTTGCTGGGGACAACCTACGAGCAGTACTTC	CASSLLGTTYEQYF
-	TRBD2	TRBV25-1	TRBJ2-7	TGTGCCAGCAGTGAGAGGGGACTAGACTCCTACGAGCAGTACTTC	CASSERGLDSYEQYF
-	TRBD2	TRBV28	TRBJ2-1	TGTGCCAGCAGTTTGACTAGCGGGACATACAATGAGCAGTTCTTC	CASSLTSGTYNEQFF
-	-	TRBV28	TRBJ2-1	TGTGCCAGCAGTTTGAGGGGGGCGGGCGAGCAGTTCTTC	CASSLRGAGEQFF
-	TRBD1	TRBV9	TRBJ2-1	TGTGCCAGCAGCGGCGGGACAGGGATCTACAATGAGCAGTTCTTC	CASSGGTGIYNEQFF
-	-	TRBV6-1	TRBJ1-4	TGTGCCAGCAGTGAAAGCCGTCATGCAACTAATGAAAAACTGTTTTTT	CASSESRHATNEKLFF
-	-	TRBV27	TRBJ2-2	TGTGCCAGCAGTTTATCGCAGCGGGAGCTGTTTTTT	CASSLSQRELFF
-	-	TRBV19	TRBJ1-1	TGTGCCAGTAGTAATGTGGGCAGGCTCAATGAAGCTTTCTTT	CASSNVGRLNEAFF
-	-	TRBV10-3	TRBJ1-3	TGTGCCATCAGTGGAGAGGGCCTCTCTGGAAACACCATATATTTT	CAISGEGLSGNTIYF
-	-	TRBV27	TRBJ2-7	TGTGCCAGCAGTTTATCGGGAAAAAGCTCCTACGAGCAGTACTTC	CASSLSGKSSYEQYF
-	-	TRBV7-3	TRBJ2-3	TGTGCCAGCAGCTCGCGGCGCACAGATACGCAGTATTTT	CASSSRRTDTQYF
-	-	TRBV19	TRBJ2-1	TGTGCCAGTAGTATTGCCCCGTACAATGAGCAGTTCTTC	CASSIAPYNEQFF
-	TRBD1	TRBV28	TRBJ2-3	TGTGCCAGCAGTCCAAACAGGGGGCGCACAGATACGCAGTATTTT	CASSPNRGRTDTQYF
-	-	TRBV7-9	TRBJ1-2	TGTGCCAGCAGCTTGGGGGCGCGTGGCTACACCTTC	CASSLGARGYTF
once	-	TRBV7-9	TRBJ2-1	TGTGCCAGCAGCCCCCGGCGGGCCGCCTACAATGAGCAGTTCTTC	CASSPRRAAYNEQFF
-	-	TRBV15	TRBJ1-4	TGTGCCACCAGCAAAGGCCCAGGACAGACTAATGAAAAACTGTTTTTT	CATSKGPGQTNEKLFF
-	-	TRBV10-3	TRBJ2-2	TGTGCCATCAGTAAGGCATCAAACGGGGGCACCGGGGAGCTGTTTTTT	CAISKASNGGTGELFF
-	TRBD1	TRBV28	TRBJ1-3	TGTGCCAGCAGTTTATGGGTGGGACAGGGGACTGGAAACACCATATATTTT	CASSLWVGQGTGNTIYF
-	-	TRBV5-8	TRBJ2-4	TGTGCCAGCAGCCCGTATGACATTCAGTACTTC	CASSPYDIQYF
once	-	TRBV10-3	TRBJ2-2	TGTGCCATCAGTGAGCCCATCACCAGGAACACCGGGGAGCTGTTTTTT	CAISEPITRNTGELFF
-	-	TRBV28	TRBJ1-1	TGTGCCAGCAGTTTAGTCGGGGGGGACACTGAAGCTTTCTTT	CASSLVGGDTEAFF
-	TRBD1	TRBV19	TRBJ1-1	TGTGCCAGTAGTCACGGGACAGGGATTCGAGCTTTCTTT	CASSHGTGIRAFF
-	TRBD2	TRBV28	TRBJ2-1	TGTGCCAGCAGGCCCCCGGGACTAGCGGACCCGAGCTCCTACAATGAGCAGTTCTTC	CASRPPGLADPSSYNEQFF
-	TRBD1	TRBV14	TRBJ2-7	TGTGCCAGCAGCCTCAAGGACAGGGTAAACGAGCAGTACTTC	CASSLKDRVNEQYF
-	-	TRBV7-9	TRBJ2-1	TGTGCCAGCAGCGCGCCCCTGAAGGCGCTAGGTGAGCAGTTCTTC	CASSAPLKALGEQFF
-	-	TRBV27	TRBJ2-7	TGTGCCAGCAGTCATCACCAGGACAGCTACGAGCAGTACTTC	CASSHHQDSYEQYF
-	TRBD2	TRBV28	TRBJ2-1	TGTGCCAGCAGTCCGTCTAGCGGGAGGGCCTACAACAATGAGCAGTTCTTC	CASSPSSGRAYNNEQFF
-	TRBD2	TRBV29-1	TRBJ2-7	TGCAGCGTGGGGAGGGCTCGCGAGCAGTACTTC	CSVGRAREQYF
-	-	TRBV7-7	TRBJ1-3	TGTGCCAGCAGCCCGGACCGTGGGAACGGAAACACCATATATTTT	CASSPDRGNGNTIYF
-	-	TRBV5-6	TRBJ1-2	TGTGCCAGCAGCCCCGGGACGGGGTGGGTCTATGGCTACACCTTC	CASSPGTGWVYGYTF
-	-	TRBV7-9	TRBJ1-3	TGTGCCAGCAGCCACGCCCGCAGGGAACTTGGAAACACCATATATTTT	CASSHARRELGNTIYF
-	-	TRBV2	TRBJ2-1	TGTGCCAGCACTCGACCGACAGATTTATACAATGAGCAGTTCTTC	CASTRPTDLYNEQFF
-	-	TRBV6-1	TRBJ2-7	TGTGCCAGCACCTGGGACACGGCCTCCTACGAGCAGTACTTC	CASTWDTASYEQYF
-	-	TRBV2	TRBJ2-1	TGTGCCAGCACGGGGGGCGGGATGCCCTACAATGAGCAGTTCTTC	CASTGGGMPYNEQFF
-	-	TRBV19	TRBJ1-1	TGTGCCAGTAGTTCTGACACTGAAGCTTTCTTT	CASSSDTEAFF
-	-	TRBV7-8	TRBJ2-1	TGTGCCAGCAGCTTAGCGGGGGCCGGTGAGCAGTTCTTC	CASSLAGAGEQFF
once	-	TRBV21-1	TRBJ1-2	TGTGCCAGCAGCAAGGGGACAGGGATTCGTGTCTATGGCTACACCTTC	CASSKGTGIRVYGYTF
-	-	TRBV6-1	TRBJ2-3	TGTGCCAGCAGTGAAACCGGGACTTTTACAGATACGCAGTATTTT	CASSETGTFTDTQYF
-	-	TRBV6-1	TRBJ2-5	TGTGCCAGCAGTGAAGTTTTACAAGAGACCCAGTACTTC	CASSEVLQETQYF
-	-	TRBV7-9	TRBJ2-1	TGTGCCAGCAGCTTCGGCGAGAATGGATACAATGAGCAGTTCTTC	CASSFGENGYNEQFF
-	-	TRBV9	TRBJ2-7	TGTGCCAGCAGCGTAGCTCCGTGGAGCTACGAGCAGTACTTC	CASSVAPWSYEQYF
-	-	TRBV7-9	TRBJ2-1	TGTGCCAGCAGCCCCGACCGCAGTGAGCAGTTCTTC	CASSPDRSEQFF
once	-	TRBV4-3	TRBJ2-7	TGCGCCAGCAGCCAAGATTTGGGCGGGACGGCGTCCTACGAGCAGTACTTC	CASSQDLGGTASYEQYF
-	-	TRBV12-5	TRBJ1-5	TGTGCTAGTGGTTCCCTATGGCCCCAGCATTTT	CASGSLWPQHF
-	-	TRBV29-1	TRBJ2-2	TGCAGCGTTGCGGCGGGACAGTCATTTTCCGGGGAGCTGTTTTTT	CSVAAGQSFSGELFF
-	TRBD2	TRBV27	TRBJ2-1	TGTGCCAGCACCACTAGCGGGAGTTTTAATGAGCAGTTCTTC	CASTTSGSFNEQFF
-	-	TRBV27	TRBJ2-1	TGTGCCAGCAGTACGACTAGAACGTCCTACAATGAGCAGTTCTTC	CASSTTRTSYNEQFF
-	TRBD1	TRBV28	TRBJ2-7	TGTGCCAGCAGTTGGGCCGTCAGGGGGTCCTCCTACGAGCAGTACTTC	CASSWAVRGSSYEQYF
-	-	TRBV7-9	TRBJ2-3	TGTGCCAGCAGCTTAGGGAGGGTCGGAGATACGCAGTATTTT	CASSLGRVGDTQYF
-	TRBD2	TRBV11-2	TRBJ2-1	TGTGCCAGCAGTTCTCGACTAGCGGGACTCTCCGGGGAGCAGTTCTTC	CASSSRLAGLSGEQFF
-	TRBD2	TRBV6-4	TRBJ2-3	TGTGCCAGCAGTGACTCCCGCGGGAGAAGCACAGATACGCAGTATTTT	CASSDSRGRSTDTQYF